This T cell receptor (beta chain) was retrieved from a study of T cell responses to AZD1222 COVID-19 vaccine. The CDR3 loop spans 15 amino acids. Sequenced by immunoSEQ multiplex PCR; TCRdb stores in-frame clones only, minus some. The table has 98,000 or so clones, about 81% seen once; the top ten hold 14%. The chain has TRBV1 and TRBJ1-1; the DNA was not used to check the table's D call, TRBD1. TRBV1 constitutes a pseudogene. Sequences were derived from peripheral blood, sampled 28 days after the second AZD1222 dose. The sequence came from an adult who received the AZD1222 COVID-19 vaccine. CDR3 DNA sequence: TGCACCAGCCCATCTAAGGACAGCCTGAACACTGAAGCTTTCTTT. This sequence encodes CTSPSKDSLNTEAFF.